The subject of this entry is one T cell receptor beta chain. What it binds is not known. One end of the junction is discordant with germline, which a read error may explain. Autoimmune disease history or systemic immunosuppression led to patient exclusion. The repertoire was sequenced with immunoSEQ multiplex PCR; TCRdb's copy has only in-frame clones and lacks some. The sample comprises approximately 35,000 clones, 65% to 80% of which are singletons, and approximately 24% rests with the top ten. The data belong to a study of OX40 agonist ivuxolimab in advanced cancers. Whole-study context: Patients were treated with intravenous ivuxolimab, dosed at 0.01 to 10 mg/kg and infused every 2 weeks. The study's findings and limits: CD8+ T cells were the subset that, on average, had more expanded clones than CD4+. Part of the nonresponder group also had normalized T-cell clonal expansion that was low.

Germline assignment: CDR1 MDHEN and CDR2 SYDVKM. This CDR3 contains 14 residues. The input for sequencing was CD4+ or CD8+ T cells sorted from blood, taken in a trial of the OX40 agonist ivuxolimab. This TCR was sampled from an adult with an advanced solid tumor such as melanoma, head and neck, liver or kidney cancer. The J gene is TRBJ2-7, the V gene TRBV28; D gene unclear. The CDR3 is CASSSGRVRNELYF. For the CDR3, the DNA is TGTGCCAGCAGTTCGGGTCGGGTTCGGAACGAGCTGTACTTC.